The rows below give T cell receptor beta chains drawn from one sample of a study of blood T cell repertoires in COVID-19. Repertoires were generated with immunoSEQ multiplex PCR, while TCRdb's copy carries only in-frame clones and drops some. In the table there are under 350,000 clones, approximately 91% of which are singletons. The sequenced material came from PBMCs or T cells enriched from blood (not recorded which). These receptors were obtained from a middle-aged woman who had recovered from COVID-19. Both conserved end residues are trimmed from each CDR3. The order of the fields is V gene, CDR3 protein.

V: TRBV18; CDR3: ASSLQGALTDTQY
V: TRBV20-1; CDR3: SARALYEQY
V: TRBV5-1; CDR3: ASTWTSGTKYNEQF
V: TRBV7-2; CDR3: ASSRGGSSGTYEQY
V: TRBV19; CDR3: ASSISPDRLVDGAF
V: TRBV19; CDR3: ASSIRGETQY
V: TRBV20-1; CDR3: SASYQGTGELF
V: TRBV29-1; CDR3: SVVEWGGSGNTIY
V: TRBV11-2; CDR3: ASSFAGKAEAF
V: TRBV7-2; CDR3: ASVLAGGVETQY
V: TRBV27; CDR3: ASSLLYGSKTTGYT
V: TRBV18; CDR3: ASSPGPNPNQPQH
V: TRBV9; CDR3: ASSPVGLAGAAPPC
V: TRBV7-3; CDR3: ASSSRPQGATEAF
V: TRBV19; CDR3: ASRGLPENGTDTQY
V: TRBV15; CDR3: ATSRLQGTEAF
V: TRBV19; CDR3: ASSISPGDNQPQH
V: TRBV10-1; CDR3: ASGQGLNYGYT
V: TRBV19; CDR3: ASSTKLRDGVTEAF
V: TRBV5-4; CDR3: ASSSTGTSGYEQY
V: TRBV30; CDR3: AWSVGLDQPQH
V: TRBV10-3; CDR3: ASNRDRGRNYGYT
V: TRBV4-1; CDR3: ASSQVPGQNEKLF
V: TRBV3-1/TRBV3-2; CDR3: ASSLLKTGTNTGELF
V: TRBV5-5; CDR3: ASSLWTDSTEAF
V: TRBV30; CDR3: AWSPIRTGGNEKLF
V: TRBV7-2; CDR3: ASSIQTGSGNTIY
V: TRBV5-1; CDR3: ASSLPLGLAGETQY
V: TRBV4-1; CDR3: ASSQGVLAGGAYEQY
V: TRBV5-1; CDR3: ASSLRSGYGYT
V: TRBV19; CDR3: ASSDPRGGTGTEAF
V: TRBV30; CDR3: AWSGWGDNQPQH
V: TRBV7-2; CDR3: ASSLMRRLGGHGNTIY
V: TRBV4-2; CDR3: ASSQATGWRGPSPLH
V: TRBV19; CDR3: ASSTLSGGAYNEQF
V: TRBV7-9; CDR3: ASSLSHTDTQY
V: TRBV11-2; CDR3: ASSLNLMTGELF
V: TRBV19; CDR3: ASSRQGTYGYT
V: TRBV3-1/TRBV3-2; CDR3: ASSQDITATGELF
V: TRBV5-3; CDR3: ARSLQLAVEKSSYEQY
V: TRBV2; CDR3: ASSGDQAYEQY
V: TRBV5-1; CDR3: ASSLGQGLDTQY
V: TRBV19; CDR3: ASRETGGTKLNYGYT
V: TRBV12-5; CDR3: ASGLVRLFQGQLNEQF
V: TRBV6-5; CDR3: ASRPHRDSGNTIY
V: TRBV29-1; CDR3: SVTGVQGPANYGYT
V: TRBV7-9; CDR3: ASSLASGGHPNTEAF
V: TRBV3-1/TRBV3-2; CDR3: ASSQGGGATQY
V: TRBV2; CDR3: ASSPGGALGGYT
V: TRBV2; CDR3: ASSKGQSNQPQH